The next 4 T cell receptor beta chains were all read from a single sample in a study of follicular helper T cells after annual influenza vaccination. TCRdb's table, derived via immunoSEQ multiplex PCR, lists solely in-frame clones and lacks some. The profile shows around 230 clones, more than 85% of them singletons. Regarding time point: 2015-2016 season, pre-vaccination. The sequenced sample was CXCR5+ CD38+ circulating T follicular helper cells from blood, obtained on the day of influenza vaccination. Specified subset: circulating Tfh, non-naive CD4+CXCR5+PD-1+ (ICOS+CD38+ or ICOS-CD38-). All receptors come from an adult who received the influenza vaccine.

This clone showed up just once. CDR3: CASRARENSGANVLTF. The CDR3 DNA reads as TGTGCCAGTAGGGCCAGGGAGAACTCTGGGGCCAACGTCCTGACTTTC. This chain links TRBV19 with TRBJ2-6, with D perhaps assigned TRBD1 or TRBD2 (5 bases each). Germline V gene sequence: CDR1 LNHDA, CDR2 SQIVND (reference sequence). Trimming stripped 6 bases from V and 0 bases from J, with 12 bases between. This CDR3 has 16 residues.

In this sample, this clone turned up a few times. In DNA form, the CDR3 reads TGTGCCTGGAGACCAGGACACTATGGCTACACCTTC. Protein sequence: CAWRPGHYGYTF. The rearrangement joins TRBV30 to TRBJ1-2, with unresolved D. The CDR3 covers 12 residues. The V and J ends lost 3 bases and 3 bases respectively, with 8 bases between them. Germline assignment: CDR1 GTSNPN and CDR2 SVGIG (reference sequence).

This chain uses TRBV19 with TRBJ2-5, with D hard to call. The germline V gene has CDR1 LNHDA and CDR2 SQIVND (reference sequence). V was clipped by 6 bases and J by 4 bases, with 6 bases between them. The CDR3 covers 11 residues. The CDR3 coding sequence is TGTGCCAGTAGCAAGAGAGAGACCCAGTACTTC. Residues: CASSKRETQYF. Drawing the rest from reference TRBV19 and TRBJ2-5, the complete variable domain is DGGITQSPKYLFRKEGQNVTLSCEQNLNHDAMYWYRQDPGQGLRLIYYSQIVNDFQKGDIAEGYSVSREKKESFPLTVTSAQKNPTAFYLCASSKRETQYFGPGTRLLVL.

A note on this clone: Relative to the germline gene, one junction end is altered; a read error may explain this. The chain couples TRBV7-7 to TRBJ2-2; a weak D match, TRBD1 (5 bases). This CDR3 is built from 13 residues. Germline V gives CDR1 SSHAT, CDR2 FNYEAQ (reference sequence). The CDR3 nucleotides read TGTGCTAGCAGCTTTCAGGGTGGCGGGGAGCTGTTTTTT. This encodes CASSFQGGGELFF.